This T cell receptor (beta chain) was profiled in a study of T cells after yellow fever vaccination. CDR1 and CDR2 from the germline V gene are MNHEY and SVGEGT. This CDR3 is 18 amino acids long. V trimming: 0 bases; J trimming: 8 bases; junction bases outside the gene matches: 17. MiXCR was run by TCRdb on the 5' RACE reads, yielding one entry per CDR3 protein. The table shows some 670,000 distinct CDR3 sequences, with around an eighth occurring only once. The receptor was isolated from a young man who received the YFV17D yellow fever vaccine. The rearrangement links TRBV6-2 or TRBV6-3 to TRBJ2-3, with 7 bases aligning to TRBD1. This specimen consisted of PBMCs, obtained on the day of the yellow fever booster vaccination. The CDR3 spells CASSYSTDRASTFATQYF. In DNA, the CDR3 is TGTGCCAGCAGTTACTCGACAGACAGGGCTTCAACGTTCGCTACGCAGTATTTT.